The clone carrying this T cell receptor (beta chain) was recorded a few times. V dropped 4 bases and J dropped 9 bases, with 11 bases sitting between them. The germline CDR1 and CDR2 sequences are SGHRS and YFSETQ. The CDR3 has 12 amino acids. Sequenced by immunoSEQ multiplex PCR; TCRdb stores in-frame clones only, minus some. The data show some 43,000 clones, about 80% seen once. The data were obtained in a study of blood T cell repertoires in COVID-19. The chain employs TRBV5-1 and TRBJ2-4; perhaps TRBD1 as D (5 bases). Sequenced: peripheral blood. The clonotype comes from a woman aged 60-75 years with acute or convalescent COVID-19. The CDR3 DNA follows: TGCGCCAGCAGCCCCCCAGGGATCATTCAGTACTTC. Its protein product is CASSPPGIIQYF.